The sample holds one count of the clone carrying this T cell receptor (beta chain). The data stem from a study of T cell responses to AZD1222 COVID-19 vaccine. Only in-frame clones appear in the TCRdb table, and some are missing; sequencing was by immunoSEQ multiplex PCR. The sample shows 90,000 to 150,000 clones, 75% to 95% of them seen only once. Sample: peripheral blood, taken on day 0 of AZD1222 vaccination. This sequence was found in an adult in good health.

The CDR3 loop reads CASSSTLQGSNNEQFF. CDR3 DNA: TGTGCCAGCAGCTCGACTCTACAGGGGTCCAACAATGAGCAGTTCTTC. The chain has TRBV7-9 and TRBJ2-1; TRBD1 aligns across 7 bases. Germline loops: CDR1 SEHNR, CDR2 FQNEAQ (reference sequence). The CDR3 totals 16 residues. After removal of 4 bases from V and 5 bases from J, the junction contained 11 bases not matched to a gene.